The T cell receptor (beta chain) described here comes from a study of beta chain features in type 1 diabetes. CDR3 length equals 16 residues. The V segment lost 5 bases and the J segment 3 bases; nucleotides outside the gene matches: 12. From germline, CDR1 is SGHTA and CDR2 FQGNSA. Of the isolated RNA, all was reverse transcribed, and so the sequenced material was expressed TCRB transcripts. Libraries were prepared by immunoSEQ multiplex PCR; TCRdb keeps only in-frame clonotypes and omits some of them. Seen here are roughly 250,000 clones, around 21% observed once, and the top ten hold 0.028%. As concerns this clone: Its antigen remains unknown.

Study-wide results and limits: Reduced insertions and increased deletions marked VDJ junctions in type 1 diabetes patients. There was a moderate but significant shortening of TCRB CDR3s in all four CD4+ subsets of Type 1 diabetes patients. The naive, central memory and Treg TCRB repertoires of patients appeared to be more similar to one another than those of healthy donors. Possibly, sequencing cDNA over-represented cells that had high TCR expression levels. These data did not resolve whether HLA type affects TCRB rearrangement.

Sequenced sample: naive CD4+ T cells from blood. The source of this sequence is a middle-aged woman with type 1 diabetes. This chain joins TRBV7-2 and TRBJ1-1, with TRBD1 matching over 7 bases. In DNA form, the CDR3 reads TGTGCCAGCAGCCTCACGGCCGGGACAGCCGACACTGAAGCTTTCTTT. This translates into CASSLTAGTADTEAFF.